This T cell receptor (beta chain) derives from a study of cytotoxic CD8 clonotypes in ibrutinib-treated CLL. Study in general: Response samples were taken after a median of about 11 months on treatment, range 6 to 36. Mean per-sample yields comprised roughly 260,000 productive templates and approximately 97,000 productive rearrangements.

Overall study results and limits: Clonality showed a rise at ibrutinib response that reversed toward baseline at progression. Shared public clonotypes were rare, and on treatment they either got smaller or stayed the same.

Generated by immunoSEQ multiplex PCR, the TCRdb table keeps only in-frame clones and is missing some. The sample yields about 150,000 clones, 70% to 80% seen once. The CDR3 has 14 residues. Trimming removed 6 bases from V and 2 bases from J, with 11 bases in between. Germline V gene sequence: CDR1 MNHEY, CDR2 SVGAGI. This clone was found a few times. Its antigen is still unknown. This receptor was taken from a human donor with chronic lymphocytic leukemia. Sequenced here: PBMCs, sampled after 12 months of ibrutinib treatment. The rearrangement joins TRBV6-5 to TRBJ1-5; possibly TRBD1 for D (6 bases). CDR3 sequence (DNA): TGTGCCAGCAGCCAGGGGTTCGGCAATCAGCCCCAGCATTTT. It encodes CASSQGFGNQPQHF.